These 28 T cell receptor beta chains were sequenced from one sample in a study of control samples from healthy donors and cancer patients (dated by TCRdb to about 2020). Preparation of the library involved the immunoSEQ multiplex PCR assay. The table comes from immuneACCESS by way of TCRdb, which keeps in-frame sequences with V and J called. Part of the clones is missing from these tables; in studies checked, under half for an unresolved V gene and the rest for unknown reasons. The sample table shows 90,000 to 100,000 clones, and roughly 83% are seen once. Roughly a tenth of the sample rests with the top ten. The sequencing input was blood. These receptors originate from a woman in her 30s in good health.

This clone is a singleton in its sample. The rearrangement links TRBV24-1 to TRBJ2-1, with D perhaps given as TRBD1 or TRBD2 (5 bases each). V was clipped by 6 bases and J by 9 bases, with 11 bases between them. Germline CDR1 and CDR2: KGHDR and SFDVKD. There are 12 residues in the CDR3. For the CDR3, the DNA is TGTGCCACCAGTCTTCCGGGGCTTGAGCAGTTCTTC. It is translated as CATSLPGLEQFF.

V is TRBV7-2 and J is TRBJ2-5; D unresolved. Germline lookup yields CDR1 SGHTA and CDR2 FQGNSA. This CDR3 region has 14 residues. V lost 1 base to trimming and J lost 4 bases, with 10 bases between them. CDR3 in amino acids: CASSLELARETQYF. CDR3 bases: TGTGCCAGCAGCTTAGAACTCGCGCGAGAGACCCAGTACTTC.

This clone turned up a few times. This sequence joins TRBV13 and TRBJ1-3; no definite D call. V was cut by 5 bases and J by 4 bases, with 15 bases left in between. The CDR3 is made up of 15 amino acids. Germline V gene lookup returns CDR1 PRHDT and CDR2 FYEKMQ (reference sequence). The CDR3 is CASSGHGIAGNTIYF. CDR3 nucleotide sequence: TGTGCCAGCAGCGGCCACGGGATTGCGGGAAACACCATATATTTT.

This CDR3 reads CAWSVSSGGNSPLHF. CDR3 nucleotide sequence: TGTGCCTGGAGTGTATCGAGCGGGGGGAATTCACCCCTCCACTTT. The V gene is TRBV30, the J gene TRBJ1-6; maybe TRBD1 (5 bases). CDR3 length equals 15 residues. Germline assignment: CDR1 GTSNPN and CDR2 SVGIG (reference sequence). V lost 0 bases, J lost 7 bases, and 13 bases lay in between.

The gene calls are TRBV2 and TRBJ1-2; D is uncertain. Trimming removed 3 bases from V and 4 bases from J, with 12 bases in between. The CDR3 is 14 amino acids. Germline CDR1 reads SNHLY; CDR2 reads FYNNEI. The CDR3 DNA reads TGTGCCAGCAGTGAGGTGGAGGTGGCCTATGGCTACACCTTC. Translated: CASSEVEVAYGYTF.

This clone was counted a single time. This rearrangement joins TRBV4-3 to TRBJ1-4; TRBD1 is a possible D gene (5 bases). CDR1 is LGHNA, CDR2 YSLEER, per germline. This CDR3 is built from 13 residues. V gave up 0 bases and J gave up 8 bases, with 7 bases separating them. Written as DNA, the CDR3 is TGCGCCAGCAGCCAAGAGCGGGGGGAAAAACTGTTTTTT. This translates into CASSQERGEKLFF.

The table lists this clone with a few counts. The chain uses TRBV7-2 and TRBJ1-1, with D perhaps matching TRBD1 (5 bases). Germline CDR1 SGHTA, CDR2 FQGNSA. This CDR3 comprises 18 residues. The germline V and J ends were trimmed by 5 bases and 10 bases, with 32 bases remaining between them. The CDR3 here is CASSHPGLGAKSNRGAFF. The CDR3 bases are TGTGCCAGCAGCCACCCGGGATTAGGGGCGAAAAGCAATCGCGGAGCTTTCTTT.

The rearrangement links TRBV6-2 or TRBV6-3 to TRBJ1-1; D gene unclear. Trimming stripped 6 bases from V and 0 bases from J, with 14 bases between. This CDR3 spans 15 amino acids. The germline gives CDR1 MNHEY, CDR2 SVGEGT. CDR3 residues: CASSLQGSMNTEAFF. DNA of the CDR3: TGTGCCAGCAGCCTCCAAGGGAGCATGAACACTGAAGCTTTCTTT.

This clone was seen only a few times. V and J are TRBV6-5 and TRBJ1-2; perhaps TRBD1 as D (6 bases). V was pared by 6 bases and J by 4 bases, with 15 bases between. This CDR3 is built from 14 residues. The germline V gene encodes CDR1 MNHEY and CDR2 SVGAGI. CDR3 in DNA: TGTGCCAGCAGGGGTCGACAGGATTTCTATGGCTACACCTTC. This codes for CASRGRQDFYGYTF.

Regarding this clone: Sequence at one end of the junction differs from germline and may be a read error. The chain uses TRBV7-2 and TRBJ1-1; maybe TRBD1 (6 bases). The CDR3 spans 13 residues. Germline V gene lookup returns CDR1 SGHTA and CDR2 FQGNSA. This CDR3 is CASSLTGNPEAFF. The CDR3, as DNA: TGTGCCAGCAGCTTAACAGGGAACCCTGAAGCTTTCTTT.

This clone showed up just a few times. The chain joins TRBV10-1 to TRBJ1-1; D call uncertain. CDR1 and CDR2 from the germline V gene are WNHNN and SYGVQD (reference sequence). The V end was cut by 4 bases, the J end by 7 bases, with 13 bases between. The CDR3 has 13 amino acids. The DNA for the CDR3 is TGCGCCAGCAGTGGAGGGAACCACATTGAAGCTTTCTTT. Protein product: CASSGGNHIEAFF.

This chain uses TRBV24-1 with TRBJ2-7; the match to TRBD1 covers 8 bases. Germline V gene data show CDR1 as KGHDR and CDR2 as SFDVKD. With 7 bases clipped from V and 2 bases from J, the junction kept 0 bases outside the gene matches. The CDR3 runs 12 residues. In nucleotides, the CDR3 is TGTGCCACCAGGGGACAGGCCTACGAGCAGTACTTC. Translating gives CATRGQAYEQYF.

This clone was observed once. This sequence joins TRBV9 and TRBJ2-7; 9 nucleotides align to TRBD1. CDR3 size: 16 residues. With 4 bases clipped from V and 0 bases from J, the junction kept 8 bases outside the gene matches. Germline CDR1 is SGDLS and CDR2 is YYNGEE. The CDR3 loop is CASSPSGDRVSYEQYF. For the CDR3, the DNA is TGTGCCAGCAGCCCTTCGGGGGACAGGGTCTCCTACGAGCAGTACTTC.

This CDR3 reads CSVESQETQYF. In DNA form, the CDR3 reads TGCAGCGTAGAGTCGCAAGAGACCCAGTACTTC. The V and J genes are TRBV29-1 and TRBJ2-5; D remains unclear. This CDR3 is built from 11 residues. Trimming took off 6 bases at V and 2 bases at J, with 7 bases between the two ends. The germline V gene encodes CDR1 SQVTM and CDR2 ANQGSEA.

The rearrangement joins TRBV11-2 to TRBJ2-3; 11 nucleotides line up with TRBD2. The CDR3 extends over 15 amino acids. Germline CDR1 and CDR2: SGHAT and FQNNGV. Germline trimming cut 4 bases from V and 7 bases from J; bases unmatched to any gene: 7. For the CDR3, the DNA is TGTGCCAGCAGCTCTAGCGGGGGGCCACGAAATACGCAGTATTTT. Its translation: CASSSSGGPRNTQYF.

This chain connects TRBV7-2 to TRBJ2-1; D is perhaps TRBD1 or TRBD2 (6 bases each). Between the trimmed V and J ends, which lost 4 bases and 10 bases, there was a span of 17 bases. The CDR3 is made up of 14 amino acids. Germline values: CDR1 SGHTA, CDR2 FQGNSA. This CDR3 is CASSSRGGGTEQFF. CDR3 DNA sequence: TGTGCCAGCAGCTCCCGGGGTGGCGGGACAGAGCAGTTCTTC.

This rearrangement joins TRBV29-1 to TRBJ2-3; 7 positions match TRBD1. The CDR3 extends over 12 amino acids. V was clipped by 7 bases and J by 5 bases; unmatched bases: 6. Germline V gives CDR1 SQVTM, CDR2 ANQGSEA. In DNA, the CDR3 is TGCAGCGCCGCAGGGGGACGAGATACGCAGTATTTT. The encoded protein is CSAAGGRDTQYF.

In DNA form, the CDR3 reads TGCGCCAGCAGCTTGGGACGGATCACAGATACGCAGTATTTT. Amino acids: CASSLGRITDTQYF. This chain links TRBV5-1 with TRBJ2-3; D gene uncertain. V was clipped by 0 bases and J by 2 bases, with 7 bases between them. The CDR3 has 14 amino acids. CDR1 is SGHRS, CDR2 YFSETQ, per germline.

The V and J genes are TRBV12-3 or TRBV12-4 and TRBJ1-1; D unclear. The length of the CDR3 is 13 residues. The ends were cut back, 6 bases at V and 3 bases at J, with 11 bases in the middle. The CDR3 spells CASSQRSDTEAFF. CDR3 nucleotides: TGTGCCAGCAGCCAGAGATCGGACACTGAAGCTTTCTTT.

The chain links TRBV7-6 to TRBJ2-1; 8 positions match TRBD1. Germline values: CDR1 SGHVS, CDR2 FNYEAQ. Trimming at V came to 1 base and at J to 9 bases, leaving 8 bases not matched to a gene. There are 15 residues in the CDR3. The CDR3 nucleotides read TGTGCCAGCAGCTTAGAGACAGGGGCTTTTGGTGAGCAGTTCTTC. Translation gives CASSLETGAFGEQFF.

This chain joins TRBV5-4 and TRBJ2-7, with no clear D. Germline CDR1 is SGHNT and CDR2 is YYREEE (reference sequence). V was clipped by 0 bases and J by 6 bases, with 10 bases between them. CDR3 length equals 13 residues. For the CDR3, the DNA is TGTGCCAGCAGCTTGGGGCGTCTGGGCGAGCAGTACTTC. This codes for CASSLGRLGEQYF.

This chain joins TRBV9 and TRBJ1-1, with D possibly TRBD1 on 5 matching bases. V lost 4 bases to trimming and J lost 4 bases, with 17 bases between them. The germline CDR1 and CDR2 sequences are SGDLS and YYNGEE. The CDR3 has 15 residues. The CDR3, as DNA: TGTGCCAGCAGCACCAGCCAGGGTTTGGGCACTGAAGCTTTCTTT. Its protein is CASSTSQGLGTEAFF.

This chain connects TRBV27 to TRBJ1-4, with TRBD1 as a possible D gene (6 bases). Between the trimmed V and J ends, which lost 5 bases and 5 bases, there was a span of 18 bases. The CDR3 totals 16 residues. Germline V gene sequence: CDR1 MNHEY, CDR2 SMNVEV (reference sequence). CDR3 amino acids: CASSPRRGGGNEKLFF. In DNA, the CDR3 is TGTGCCAGCAGTCCCAGGAGGGGGGGAGGAAATGAAAAACTGTTTTTT. Complete variable domain (other parts from reference TRBV27 and TRBJ1-4): EAQVTQNPRYLITVTGKKLTVTCSQNMNHEYMSWYRQDPGLGLRQIYYSMNVEVTDKGDVPEGYKVSRKEKRNFPLILESPSPNQTSLYFCASSPRRGGGNEKLFFGSGTQLSVL.

In its sample, this clone was seen once. The chain carries TRBV7-9 and TRBJ1-5; 9 bases line up with TRBD1. Trimming removed 4 bases from V and 0 bases from J; junction bases left unmatched: 13. This CDR3 is built from 19 residues. Germline loops: CDR1 SEHNR, CDR2 FQNEAQ (reference sequence). The CDR3 DNA follows: TGTGCCAGCAGCTCCTGGGGACAGGGAGGTTGGGATAGCAATCAGCCCCAGCATTTT. Translating gives CASSSWGQGGWDSNQPQHF.

The J gene is TRBJ2-1, the V gene TRBV19, with unresolved D. V dropped 4 bases and J dropped 10 bases, with 14 bases sitting between them. This CDR3 contains 13 residues. Germline V gives CDR1 LNHDA, CDR2 SQIVND (reference sequence). This chain's CDR3 is CASSTTPGGEQFF. Here the CDR3 DNA reads TGTGCCAGTAGTACCACCCCGGGTGGGGAGCAGTTCTTC.

V is TRBV30 and J is TRBJ1-5; no reliable D call. Germline-derived CDR1 and CDR2 are GTSNPN and SVGIG (reference sequence). Trimming took off 3 bases at V and 7 bases at J, with 16 bases between the two ends. The CDR3 length is 14 residues. The CDR3 DNA follows: TGTGCCTGGAGGCCACCACCCTTCGGGCAGCCCCAGCATTTT. Its protein product is CAWRPPPFGQPQHF.

This clone appeared once. This chain connects TRBV6-2 or TRBV6-3 to TRBJ1-6, with TRBD1 identical over 7 bases. Germline-derived CDR1 and CDR2 are MNHEY and SVGEGT. V lost 6 bases, J lost 11 bases, and 16 bases stayed unmatched. The CDR3 covers 16 residues. CDR3 loop: CASSLYRGQFPPPLHF. The CDR3 coding sequence is TGTGCCAGCAGCCTTTACCGGGGACAGTTTCCCCCACCCCTCCACTTT.

This rearrangement joins TRBV18 to TRBJ1-2; TRBD1 matches 7 bases. Germline CDR1 KGHSH, CDR2 LQKENI. With 3 bases clipped from V and 7 bases from J, the junction kept 5 bases outside the gene matches. The CDR3 contains 13 residues. CDR3 loop: CASSPGTDGGYTF. In DNA, the CDR3 is TGTGCCAGCTCACCCGGGACAGACGGTGGCTACACCTTC.